These 27 T cell receptor beta chains were sequenced from one sample in a study of Ad26.COV2.S vaccination and SARS-CoV-2 variants. Noted treatment: approximately 18 received Ad26.COV2.S at low or high dose, single or two shots; about 5 received placebo; per-sample allocation not given. Day 63 following the first vaccine or placebo injection was when the samples were taken. Profiling relied on immunoSEQ multiplex PCR, and the TCRdb table lists in-frame clones only, not all of them. The sample lists fewer than 800,000 clones, more than 70% occurring once. Sequencing was performed on peripheral blood, taken in a trial of Ad26.COV2.S vaccine versus placebo. The receptors derive from a person between 18 and 65 years old who received the Ad26.COV2.S COVID-19 vaccine or a placebo.

This sequence joins TRBV6-5 and TRBJ1-6; D uncertain. The CDR3 has 16 amino acids. Germline V gives CDR1 MNHEY, CDR2 SVGAGI. V lost 0 bases and J 0 bases, leaving 6 bases between the germline ends. DNA of the CDR3: TGTGCCAGCAGTTACTCGACAAGCTCCTATAATTCACCCCTCCACTTT. Its translation is CASSYSTSSYNSPLHF.

CDR3 in DNA: TGCGCCAGCAGCTTGAGAATAGGGGGCGGCACTGAAGCTTTCTTT. Encoded protein: CASSLRIGGGTEAFF. V gene TRBV5-1 combines with J gene TRBJ1-1, with 7 positions matching TRBD1. CDR1 SGHRS and CDR2 YFSETQ come from the germline V gene. V lost 1 base and J lost 4; bases outside the gene matches: 7. This CDR3 is built from 15 residues.

The V gene is TRBV19, the J gene TRBJ2-1, with 9 positions matching TRBD2. The CDR3 is 16 residues long. V was pared by 0 bases and J by 2 bases, with 2 bases of the junction left unmatched. CDR1 is LNHDA, CDR2 SQIVND, per germline (reference sequence). CDR3 bases: TGTGCCAGTAGTATAGATTTAGCGGGAGCCTACAATGAGCAGTTCTTC. Its protein is CASSIDLAGAYNEQFF.

V and J are TRBV6-5 and TRBJ2-7; tentative D call: TRBD2 (6 bases). Trimming shortened V by 4 bases and J by 4 bases, and 14 bases separated the two germline ends. This CDR3 spans 14 amino acids. The V gene's germline CDR1 is MNHEY and CDR2 SVGAGI. The CDR3 region is CASSSQGGIYEQYF. CDR3 DNA: TGTGCCAGCAGTTCACAAGGCGGGATATACGAGCAGTACTTC.

Here the CDR3 reads CASSPGQYNSPLHF. CDR3 nucleotide sequence: TGTGCCAGCAGCCCGGGCCAGTATAATTCACCCCTCCACTTT. V and J are TRBV9 and TRBJ1-6; D gene ambiguous. Germline CDR1 SGDLS, CDR2 YYNGEE. CDR3 length equals 14 residues. The V end lost 4 bases, the J end lost 4 bases, and 9 bases lay between the germline ends. The full variable domain, completed using reference TRBV9 and TRBJ1-6, is DSGVTQTPKHLITATGQRVTLRCSPRSGDLSVYWYQQSLDQGLQFLIQYYNGEERAKGNILERFSAQQFPDLHSELNLSSLELGDSALYFCASSPGQYNSPLHFGNGTRLTVT.

The chain joins TRBV2 to TRBJ2-1; D is possibly TRBD1 (5 bases). The CDR3 has 14 amino acids. V was cut by 6 bases and J by 5 bases, with 14 bases left in between. Germline assignment: CDR1 SNHLY and CDR2 FYNNEI. The CDR3 sequence is CASRDGRVNNEQFF. In DNA form, the CDR3 reads TGTGCCAGCAGGGACGGCAGGGTCAACAATGAGCAGTTCTTC.

J is TRBJ2-1 and V is TRBV21-1. TRBV21-1 is assigned pseudogene status. The CDR3 sequence is 16 residues long. The CDR3 loop reads CASSKAARSSYNEQFF. CDR3 sequence (DNA): TGTGCCAGCAGCAAAGCAGCCCGATCCAGCTACAATGAGCAGTTCTTC.

The V call is TRBV12-3 or TRBV12-4, the J call TRBJ2-5; TRBD2 might be the D (6 bases). V was cut by 6 bases and J by 5 bases, with 13 bases left in between. The CDR3 totals 13 residues. CDR3 sequence (DNA): TGTGCCAGCAGGGCGGGACGATTGGAGACCCAGTACTTC. Protein: CASRAGRLETQYF.

The chain joins TRBV18 to TRBJ2-3, with D perhaps TRBD2 (6 bases). V lost 0 bases, J lost 5 bases, and 9 bases lay in between. This CDR3 is built from 14 residues. CDR1 is KGHSH, CDR2 LQKENI, per germline. The CDR3 sequence is CASSPPGSGDTQYF. In nucleotides, the CDR3 is TGTGCCAGCTCACCACCTGGTAGCGGAGATACGCAGTATTTT.

The V call is TRBV6-1, the J call TRBJ2-7; possible D gene TRBD2, 6 bases. Per the germline V gene, CDR1 is MNHNS and CDR2 is SASEGT. The CDR3 is 15 residues long. Deletions cut 3 bases from V and 1 base from J, with 13 bases between. DNA of the CDR3: TGTGCCAGCAGTGACCGACTAGGACTGTCCTACGAGCAGTACTTC. As protein: CASSDRLGLSYEQYF.

The CDR3 DNA is TGTGCCACCAGTGATTTCGGGTCGGGGGGGAATGAGCAGTTCTTC. It yields the protein CATSDFGSGGNEQFF. The chain joins TRBV24-1 to TRBJ2-1; 8 bases align to TRBD2. Trimming at V came to 1 base and at J to 7 bases, leaving 5 bases not matched to a gene. The CDR3 contains 15 residues. In germline, CDR1 is KGHDR, CDR2 SFDVKD.

The chain recombines TRBV27 with TRBJ2-7, with no clear D. The CDR3 is 15 residues long. Trimming shortened V by 1 base and J by 3 bases, and 13 bases separated the two germline ends. Germline CDR1 is MNHEY and CDR2 is SMNVEV (reference sequence). CDR3 sequence: CASSLFFGSDYEQYF. The DNA for the CDR3 is TGTGCCAGCAGTTTATTCTTTGGCAGCGACTACGAGCAGTACTTC.

The rearrangement uses TRBV7-2 and TRBJ2-5; D is ambiguous. Germline values: CDR1 SGHTA, CDR2 FQGNSA. This CDR3 has 15 amino acids. V lost 1 base, J lost 5 bases, and 14 bases lay in between. CDR3 DNA: TGTGCCAGCAGCTTAGGCGCAATCGGCCGGGAGACCCAGTACTTC. It yields the protein CASSLGAIGRETQYF.

The chain combines TRBV3-1 (or the pseudogene TRBV3-2) with TRBJ1-4; TRBD1 aligns across 9 bases. V lost 3 bases to trimming and J lost 8 bases; unmatched junction nucleotides: 7. The CDR3 runs 15 residues. Germline values: CDR1 LGHDT, CDR2 YNNKEL (reference sequence). The CDR3 DNA reads as TGTGCCAGCAGCCAGGACGACAGGGGGGGCGAAAAACTGTTTTTT. Translated, it gives CASSQDDRGGEKLFF.

The count of this clone is one. The rearrangement joins TRBV10-3 to TRBJ2-3; unclear D gene. This CDR3 spans 14 amino acids. The germline CDR1 and CDR2 sequences are ENHRY and SYGVKD. V lost 2 bases and J 2 bases, leaving 8 bases between the germline ends. CDR3 amino acids: CAISEARSTDTQYF. In DNA form, the CDR3 reads TGTGCCATCAGTGAGGCTAGGTCCACAGATACGCAGTATTTT.

The J gene is TRBJ1-2, the V gene TRBV30; possible D gene TRBD1, 6 bases. The CDR3 has 15 amino acids. The germline V and J ends were trimmed by 2 bases and 3 bases, with 16 bases remaining between them. The germline V gene has CDR1 GTSNPN and CDR2 SVGIG (reference sequence). The CDR3 loop is CAWSTPSGADYGYTF. Here the CDR3 DNA reads TGTGCCTGGAGTACACCATCAGGGGCGGACTATGGCTACACCTTC.

This chain links TRBV7-9 with TRBJ1-3; a possible D gene is TRBD1 (5 bases). Looked up from germline, CDR1 is SEHNR and CDR2 is FQNEAQ (reference sequence). Deletions cut 4 bases from V and 0 bases from J, with 10 bases between. The CDR3 has 15 amino acids. The CDR3 DNA follows: TGTGCCAGCAGCTCCCGGGGCAACTCTGGAAACACCATATATTTT. Protein sequence: CASSSRGNSGNTIYF.

The gene calls are TRBV7-9 and TRBJ1-1, with D hard to call. Germline V gene lookup returns CDR1 SEHNR and CDR2 FQNEAQ (reference sequence). V was pared by 1 base and J by 8 bases, with 11 bases between. This CDR3 spans 13 amino acids. CDR3 sequence: CASSLGALSEAFF. In DNA, the CDR3 is TGTGCCAGCAGCTTAGGGGCGCTGTCAGAAGCTTTCTTT.

The J gene is TRBJ2-7, the V gene TRBV5-6; 8 bases are shared with TRBD1. CDR1 is SGHDT, CDR2 YYEEEE, per germline. CDR3 length: 15 residues. With V trimmed by 2 bases and J by 0 bases, 4 bases remained unmatched. The CDR3, as DNA: TGTGCCAGCAGCTTCGGACAGGGAATCTCCTACGAGCAGTACTTC. Translated, it gives CASSFGQGISYEQYF.

The V call is TRBV6-2 or TRBV6-3, the J call TRBJ1-2; TRBD1 is a possible D gene (5 bases). Per germline, CDR1 MNHEY and CDR2 SVGEGT. V was pared by 4 bases and J by 4 bases, with 16 bases between. The CDR3 is made up of 15 amino acids. Here the CDR3 reads CASSSARAGLYGYTF. Here the CDR3 DNA reads TGTGCCAGCAGTTCCGCCCGGGCGGGGCTCTATGGCTACACCTTC.

The chain combines TRBV19 with TRBJ1-2, with D perhaps matching TRBD1 (5 bases). Trimming cost V 5 bases and J 8 bases, with 18 bases left between them. Germline loops: CDR1 LNHDA, CDR2 SQIVND (reference sequence). This CDR3 region has 14 residues. The CDR3 DNA follows: TGTGCCAGTAGTGGGGCTTTACTTAGTGGGGGCTACACCTTC. Translated, it gives CASSGALLSGGYTF.

V and J are TRBV4-2 and TRBJ2-1; D not certain. CDR3 length: 17 residues. The V end lost 1 base, the J end lost 0 bases, and 13 bases lay between the germline ends. Germline CDR1 and CDR2: LGHNA and YNFKEQ. The CDR3 region is CASSQGNPTSSYNEQFF. The CDR3 nucleotides read TGTGCCAGCAGCCAAGGTAATCCCACGAGCTCCTACAATGAGCAGTTCTTC.

CDR3 protein: CASSLGFNEQFF. The CDR3 DNA reads as TGCGCCAGCAGCTTGGGTTTCAATGAGCAGTTCTTC. The chain has TRBV5-1 and TRBJ2-1, with D hard to call. Trimming stripped 0 bases from V and 6 bases from J, with 4 bases between. The CDR3 has 12 residues. The germline V gene encodes CDR1 SGHRS and CDR2 YFSETQ.

This sequence joins TRBV12-3 or TRBV12-4 and TRBJ2-7, with 8 bases fitting TRBD1. V lost 6 bases to trimming and J lost 4 bases; unmatched junction nucleotides: 5. The CDR3 covers 13 residues. The CDR3 coding sequence is TGTGCCAGCAGGGACAGGGTGGGGTACGAGCAGTACTTC. It translates to CASRDRVGYEQYF.

The chain employs TRBV9 and TRBJ1-2; D is uncertain. V lost 4 bases to trimming and J lost 8 bases, with 15 bases between them. The germline V gene encodes CDR1 SGDLS and CDR2 YYNGEE. The CDR3 loop spans 13 amino acids. The CDR3 coding sequence is TGTGCCAGCAGCACCAGGTCAGGCGGGGGCTACACCTTC. As protein: CASSTRSGGGYTF.

The V gene is TRBV27, the J gene TRBJ2-1, with 7 nucleotides matching TRBD1. The CDR3 loop spans 14 amino acids. J lost 9 bases, V lost 5 bases, and 10 bases had no gene match. Germline CDR1 is MNHEY and CDR2 is SMNVEV (reference sequence). The DNA for the CDR3 is TGTGCCAGCAGTCTACTAGGCTCAGGGGGTGAGCAGTTCTTC. This encodes CASSLLGSGGEQFF.

The chain is built from TRBV19 and TRBJ2-7; D is possibly TRBD1 or TRBD2 (5 bases each). The CDR3 has 14 residues. Germline loops: CDR1 LNHDA, CDR2 SQIVND (reference sequence). Trimming removed 9 bases from V and 2 bases from J, with 17 bases in between. The CDR3 DNA reads as TGTGCCAGAAGATTCGGGACGGAGACCTACGAGCAGTACTTC. It codes for CARRFGTETYEQYF. Using reference TRBV19 and TRBJ2-7 for the parts outside the CDR3, the full variable domain is DGGITQSPKYLFRKEGQNVTLSCEQNLNHDAMYWYRQDPGQGLRLIYYSQIVNDFQKGDIAEGYSVSREKKESFPLTVTSAQKNPTAFYLCARRFGTETYEQYFGPGTRLTVT.